This T cell receptor beta chain was recovered during a study of blood T cell repertoires in COVID-19. This clone was seen a few times. Produced via immunoSEQ multiplex PCR; TCRdb's table is partial and in-frame only. The data contain roughly 340,000 clones, 85% to 90% of them singletons. The ends were cut back, 2 bases at V and 5 bases at J, with 6 bases in the middle. The CDR3 runs to 12 residues. Germline V gene data show CDR1 as LGHDT and CDR2 as YNNKEL (reference sequence). The chain has TRBV3-1 (or the pseudogene TRBV3-2) and TRBJ1-1; D remains unclear. This clonotype was sampled from a woman aged 50 to 65 with COVID-19, enrolled during active disease. The sequencing input was peripheral blood. The CDR3 coding sequence is TGTGCCAGCAGCCAAACGCGAACTGAAGCTTTCTTT. It is translated as CASSQTRTEAFF.